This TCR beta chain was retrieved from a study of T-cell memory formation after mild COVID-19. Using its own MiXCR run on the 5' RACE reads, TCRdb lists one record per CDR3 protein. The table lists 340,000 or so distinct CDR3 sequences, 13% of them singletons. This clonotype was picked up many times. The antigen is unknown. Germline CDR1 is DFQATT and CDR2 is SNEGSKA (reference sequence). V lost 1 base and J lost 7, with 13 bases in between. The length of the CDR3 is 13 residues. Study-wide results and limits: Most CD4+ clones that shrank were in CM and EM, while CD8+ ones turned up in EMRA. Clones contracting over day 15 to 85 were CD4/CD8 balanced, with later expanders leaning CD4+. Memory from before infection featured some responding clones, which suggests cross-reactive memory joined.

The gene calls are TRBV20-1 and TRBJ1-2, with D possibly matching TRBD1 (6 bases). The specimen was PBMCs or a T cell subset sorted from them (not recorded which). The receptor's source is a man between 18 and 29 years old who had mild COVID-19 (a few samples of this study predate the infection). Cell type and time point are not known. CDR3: CSARAGERPGYTF. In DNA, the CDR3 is TGCAGTGCTAGAGCAGGGGAGCGTCCTGGCTACACCTTC.